These 28 T cell receptor beta chains came from one sample sequenced in a study of cytomegalovirus exposure and HLA in healthy donors. Use of 60 Vbeta and 13 Jbeta primers characterized the PCR. Here immunoSEQ multiplex PCR was the method, and the copy in TCRdb shows in-frame clones only, minus some. Of roughly 150,000 clones listed, roughly three quarters are singletons. Sequencing input: PBMCs. Receptor source: a woman aged 40-49 years in good health and CMV-seropositive.

The chain employs TRBV7-9 and TRBJ1-1; D is unresolved. Looked up from germline, CDR1 is SEHNR and CDR2 is FQNEAQ (reference sequence). The CDR3 runs 11 residues. Trimming removed 5 bases from V and 7 bases from J, with 8 bases in between. The CDR3 loop reads CASSLQFEAFF. CDR3 sequence (DNA): TGTGCCAGCAGCCTGCAGTTTGAAGCTTTCTTT.

The chain carries TRBV5-1 and TRBJ2-7; D may be TRBD2 (7 bases). Looked up from germline, CDR1 is SGHRS and CDR2 is YFSETQ. The CDR3 sequence is 17 residues long. Trimming shortened V by 4 bases and J by 0 bases, and 20 bases separated the two germline ends. The CDR3 protein is CASSPSGGGLSSYEQYF. CDR3 nucleotide sequence: TGCGCCAGCAGCCCCTCAGGCGGGGGCCTGAGCTCCTACGAGCAGTACTTC.

As for this clone: The junction departs from the called germline gene at one end, perhaps through a read error. V usage is TRBV30 and J usage is TRBJ2-4; 8 bases are shared with TRBD1. This CDR3 has 14 residues. Germline V gene data show CDR1 as GTSNPN and CDR2 as SVGIG (reference sequence). The CDR3 DNA reads TGTGCCTGGAGTGGGCAGGGGGCTGGGAACAGTCAGTACTTC. As protein: CAWSGQGAGNSQYF.

This chain uses TRBV9 with TRBJ1-1; a possible D gene is TRBD1 (6 bases). Germline assignment: CDR1 SGDLS and CDR2 YYNGEE. This CDR3 contains 16 residues. V was clipped by 0 bases and J by 5 bases, with 17 bases between them. As DNA, the CDR3 is TGTGCCAGCAGCGTAGGATCGAAGGGGGGGCGTACTGAAGCTTTCTTT. Encoded protein: CASSVGSKGGRTEAFF.

The chain joins TRBV5-5 to TRBJ1-2, with TRBD1 as a possible D gene (6 bases). The germline CDR1 and CDR2 sequences are SGHKS and YYEKEE (reference sequence). V was clipped by 0 bases and J by 2 bases, with 11 bases between them. The CDR3 runs 15 residues. This CDR3 is CASSLGQASNYGYTF. The CDR3 nucleotides read TGTGCCAGCAGCTTGGGACAGGCCTCCAACTATGGCTACACCTTC.

V gene TRBV11-2 combines with J gene TRBJ2-7; D remains ambiguous. Germline V gives CDR1 SGHAT, CDR2 FQNNGV. Trimming pared 1 base from V and 3 bases from J, leaving 4 bases between. The CDR3 runs to 12 residues. As DNA, the CDR3 is TGTGCCAGCAGCTTAGGGCTCTACGAGCAGTACTTC. It translates to CASSLGLYEQYF.

This chain connects TRBV5-4 to TRBJ2-3, with 8 bases that match TRBD2. CDR1 and CDR2 from the germline V gene are SGHNT and YYREEE (reference sequence). This CDR3 has 16 amino acids. Unmatched junction bases numbered 6, after V lost 3 bases and J lost 0 bases. The CDR3 reads CASSSRQRGSTDTQYF. DNA for the CDR3: TGTGCCAGCAGCTCCCGCCAGCGGGGGAGCACAGATACGCAGTATTTT.

Points on this clone: One junction end disagrees with the germline gene, perhaps due to a read error. The J gene is TRBJ1-5, the V gene TRBV2; D unclear. This CDR3 spans 11 amino acids. Germline lookup yields CDR1 SNHLY and CDR2 FYNNEI. The CDR3 nucleotides are TGTGCCAGCAGTGAATTTCAGGCCCAGCATTTT. Translated: CASSEFQAQHF.

The V call is TRBV28, the J call TRBJ1-2; D may be TRBD1 (6 bases). This CDR3 spans 13 amino acids. The germline V gene has CDR1 MDHEN and CDR2 SYDVKM. The V and J ends lost 10 bases and 7 bases respectively, with 19 bases between them. CDR3 nucleotides: TGTGCCACCCTTTCTTCAGGGGTCCGTGGCTACACCTTC. This sequence encodes CATLSSGVRGYTF.

To note about this clone: The same CDR3 can be traced to other DNA sequences in this sample. The V and J genes are TRBV5-1 and TRBJ1-2; D is perhaps TRBD1 (5 bases). The V gene lost 0 bases and the J gene lost 7 bases, with 10 bases spanning the gap. The V gene's germline CDR1 is SGHRS and CDR2 YFSETQ. The CDR3 contains 13 residues. The CDR3 nucleotides are TGCGCCAGCAGCTTGGATGGGGGGGGTGGCTACACCTTC. Amino acids: CASSLDGGGGYTF. The complete variable domain, with remaining parts taken from reference TRBV5-1 and TRBJ1-2, reads KAGVTQTPRYLIKTRGQQVTLSCSPISGHRSVSWYQQTPGQGLQFLFEYFSETQRNKGNFPGRFSGRQFSNSRSEMNVSTLELGDSALYLCASSLDGGGGYTFGSGTRLTVV.

The chain couples TRBV7-8 to TRBJ1-1; TRBD1 aligns across 8 bases. Germline V gene lookup returns CDR1 SGHVS and CDR2 FQNEAQ. V was pared by 5 bases and J by 3 bases, with 11 bases of the junction left unmatched. CDR3 length equals 16 residues. CDR3 loop: CASSPGGYRGHTEAFF. CDR3 nucleotide sequence: TGTGCCAGCAGCCCAGGGGGCTACCGGGGTCACACTGAAGCTTTCTTT.

This chain joins TRBV5-1 and TRBJ1-4; 11 positions agree with TRBD1. The CDR3 is made up of 14 amino acids. With 2 bases clipped from V and 10 bases from J, the junction kept 4 bases outside the gene matches. The germline V gene has CDR1 SGHRS and CDR2 YFSETQ. The CDR3 is CASSFGTGGIKLFF. The DNA for the CDR3 is TGCGCCAGCAGCTTCGGGACAGGGGGAATAAAACTGTTTTTT. The complete variable domain, with remaining parts taken from reference TRBV5-1 and TRBJ1-4, reads KAGVTQTPRYLIKTRGQQVTLSCSPISGHRSVSWYQQTPGQGLQFLFEYFSETQRNKGNFPGRFSGRQFSNSRSEMNVSTLELGDSALYLCASSFGTGGIKLFFGSGTQLSVL.

V usage is TRBV2 and J usage is TRBJ2-1, with 10 bases matching TRBD1. Germline V gene sequence: CDR1 SNHLY, CDR2 FYNNEI. The CDR3 is 15 residues long. Germline trimming cut 5 bases from V and 8 bases from J; bases unmatched to any gene: 9. This CDR3 is CASSLRDRGIHEQFF. CDR3 nucleotides: TGTGCCAGCAGTCTCCGGGACAGGGGAATCCATGAGCAGTTCTTC.

This rearrangement joins TRBV5-1 to TRBJ1-2; no clear D gene. Germline CDR1 SGHRS, CDR2 YFSETQ. This CDR3 comprises 18 residues. The V and J ends lost 5 bases and 0 bases respectively, with 23 bases between them. CDR3 DNA: TGCGCCAGCAGGGCCAGTGGAGACGGGAGAAGGGCTAACTATGGCTACACCTTC. Its protein is CASRASGDGRRANYGYTF.

The chain's CDR3 is CASGEGSGNTIYF. The CDR3 DNA reads as TGTGCCAGTGGTGAGGGATCCGGAAACACCATATATTTT. The chain uses TRBV9 and TRBJ1-3; D uncertain. This CDR3 has 13 residues. V lost 8 bases and J 4 bases, leaving 13 bases between the germline ends. The germline V gene has CDR1 SGDLS and CDR2 YYNGEE.

The rearrangement links TRBV5-4 to TRBJ2-4, with D perhaps matching TRBD2 (7 bases). Germline values: CDR1 SGHNT, CDR2 YYREEE (reference sequence). The CDR3 contains 16 residues. The V end was cut by 4 bases, the J end by 0 bases, with 14 bases between. CDR3 DNA: TGTGCCAGCAGCGACGCCGGGGGGCGAGCCAAAAACATTCAGTACTTC. This codes for CASSDAGGRAKNIQYF.

This clone has more than one count but fewer than ten. The gene calls are TRBV7-2 and TRBJ1-1; 12 positions match TRBD1. Trimming removed 6 bases from V and 0 bases from J; junction bases left unmatched: 5. The CDR3 consists of 16 residues. Looked up from germline, CDR1 is SGHTA and CDR2 is FQGNSA. The CDR3 DNA follows: TGTGCCAGCAGGAACCGGGACAGGGGGCTGAACACTGAAGCTTTCTTT. Encoded protein: CASRNRDRGLNTEAFF.

The gene calls are TRBV7-2 and TRBJ1-5; D ambiguous. Trimming shortened V by 4 bases and J by 9 bases, and 10 bases separated the two germline ends. The CDR3 is 12 residues long. The germline V gene encodes CDR1 SGHTA and CDR2 FQGNSA. In DNA, the CDR3 is TGTGCCAGCAGCTCCCGGCGAGGGCCCCAGCATTTT. It translates to CASSSRRGPQHF.

This chain uses TRBV19 with TRBJ1-2; D unresolved. Trimming pared 1 base from V and 1 base from J, leaving 10 bases between. The germline gives CDR1 LNHDA, CDR2 SQIVND (reference sequence). CDR3 size: 15 residues. The chain's CDR3 is CASSIVTSVNYGYTF. The CDR3 coding sequence is TGTGCCAGTAGTATAGTGACATCAGTTAACTATGGCTACACCTTC.

This clone turned up a few times. The chain combines TRBV18 with TRBJ1-3, with D possibly being TRBD1 (5 bases). The germline gives CDR1 KGHSH, CDR2 LQKENI. V was pared by 2 bases and J by 4 bases, with 15 bases between. This CDR3 region has 16 residues. The CDR3 reads CASSPSWGAEGNTIYF. The CDR3 DNA reads TGTGCCAGCTCACCATCATGGGGCGCGGAAGGAAACACCATATATTTT.

V is TRBV29-1 and J is TRBJ2-3; the D gene is possibly TRBD2 (7 bases). The CDR3 runs to 14 residues. CDR1 is SQVTM and CDR2 is ANQGSEA in the germline V gene. Trimming shortened V by 4 bases and J by 2 bases, and 13 bases separated the two germline ends. CDR3 amino acids: CSVVKGGFTDTQYF. The CDR3 DNA reads TGCAGCGTTGTTAAGGGGGGGTTCACAGATACGCAGTATTTT.

The rearrangement links TRBV7-2 to TRBJ2-1; D is undetermined. CDR3 length equals 15 residues. The V gene's germline CDR1 is SGHTA and CDR2 FQGNSA. The V and J ends lost 5 bases and 6 bases respectively, with 17 bases between them. As DNA, the CDR3 is TGTGCCAGCAGCATAGAGATGCGCTTTTCCAATGAGCAGTTCTTC. This gives the protein CASSIEMRFSNEQFF.

In this sample, this clone turned up a few times. This chain links TRBV27 with TRBJ2-1; D perhaps matches TRBD2 (6 bases). This CDR3 contains 13 residues. CDR1 and CDR2 from the germline V gene are MNHEY and SMNVEV (reference sequence). Trimming shortened V by 3 bases and J by 9 bases, and 12 bases separated the two germline ends. DNA of the CDR3: TGTGCCAGCAGTTTCTATACTAGCACTGAGCAGTTCTTC. Protein: CASSFYTSTEQFF.

This clone was counted once. V gene TRBV7-2 combines with J gene TRBJ1-4; 7 bases align to TRBD1. The germline V gene encodes CDR1 SGHTA and CDR2 FQGNSA. The CDR3 totals 15 residues. The V gene end was trimmed by 1 base and the J gene end by 7 bases; junction bases not matched to a gene: 6. CDR3 bases: TGTGCCAGCAGCTTAGGGTCAGGGGGAGGTGAAAAACTGTTTTTT. Residues: CASSLGSGGGEKLFF.

The chain joins TRBV9 to TRBJ1-1; a possible D gene is TRBD1 (6 bases). CDR3 length equals 15 residues. Per the germline V gene, CDR1 is SGDLS and CDR2 is YYNGEE. V was pared by 3 bases and J by 1 base, with 13 bases between. CDR3 sequence: CASSAPQGGNTEAFF. The CDR3 DNA is TGTGCCAGCAGCGCACCACAGGGTGGGAACACTGAAGCTTTCTTT. The whole variable domain, remainder taken from reference TRBV9 and TRBJ1-1, is DSGVTQTPKHLITATGQRVTLRCSPRSGDLSVYWYQQSLDQGLQFLIQYYNGEERAKGNILERFSAQQFPDLHSELNLSSLELGDSALYFCASSAPQGGNTEAFFGQGTRLTVV.

This clone came up once. This chain connects TRBV5-1 to TRBJ2-1, with TRBD2 identical over 11 bases. Germline loops: CDR1 SGHRS, CDR2 YFSETQ. The CDR3 has 15 residues. The V segment lost 7 bases and the J segment 7 bases; nucleotides outside the gene matches: 10. CDR3 sequence reads: CASGPIAGGRNEQFF. In nucleotides, the CDR3 is TGCGCCAGCGGCCCGATAGCGGGGGGGCGTAATGAGCAGTTCTTC.

J is TRBJ2-1 and V is TRBV2; D possibly corresponds to TRBD2 (5 bases). CDR1 is SNHLY and CDR2 is FYNNEI in the germline V gene. The CDR3 sequence is 13 residues long. Trimming stripped 7 bases from V and 9 bases from J, with 16 bases between. CDR3 sequence reads: CASMERVFGEQFF. Here the CDR3 DNA reads TGTGCCAGCATGGAGAGGGTTTTCGGTGAGCAGTTCTTC.

The chain combines TRBV28 with TRBJ2-1, with 12 positions matching TRBD2. The CDR3 extends over 16 amino acids. Germline V gene lookup returns CDR1 MDHEN and CDR2 SYDVKM. Trimming took 2 bases from V and 10 from J; bases not matched to a gene: 9. The CDR3 protein is CASSLIVGLAGTEQFF. CDR3 sequence (DNA): TGTGCCAGCAGTTTAATCGTCGGACTAGCGGGGACCGAGCAGTTCTTC. Variable domain in full (rest from reference TRBV28 and TRBJ2-1): DVKVTQSSRYLVKRTGEKVFLECVQDMDHENMFWYRQDPGLGLRLIYFSYDVKMKEKGDIPEGYSVSREKKERFSLILESASTNQTSMYLCASSLIVGLAGTEQFFGPGTRLTVL.